This TCR beta chain was found in a study of CXCR3-negative and CXCR3-positive naive CD8 T cells. The CDR3 spans 15 residues. Germline lookup yields CDR1 DFQATT and CDR2 SNEGSKA (reference sequence). Naivety in CD8+ T cells corresponded to a CD45RO-CCR7+CD27+CD95- phenotype. Study results and caveats: Cryopreserved cells partially lost CXCR3 expression, and fresh PBMCs were used in most assays. Naive cells with CXCR3 showed TRB CDR3s that were more hydrophobic than those in CXCR3-negative naive cells.

The authors prepared UMI-labeled TRB cDNA libraries by 5' RACE. No DNA is given; TCRdb re-called the 5' RACE reads and lists each CDR3 protein once. This table holds about 42,000 distinct CDR3 sequences. For this clonotype: The antigen is undetermined.

The rearrangement joins TRBV20-1 to TRBJ2-7. The material sequenced was naive CXCR3- CD8+ T cells from blood. Regarding subset: CD45RO-CCR7+CD27+CD95- naive CD8+ T cells lacking CXCR3 (TNR3-). The receptor comes from a human donor in good health. Some clones in this sample may be carry-over from other donors' samples. CDR3 sequence reads: CSARDRTDTTYEQYF.